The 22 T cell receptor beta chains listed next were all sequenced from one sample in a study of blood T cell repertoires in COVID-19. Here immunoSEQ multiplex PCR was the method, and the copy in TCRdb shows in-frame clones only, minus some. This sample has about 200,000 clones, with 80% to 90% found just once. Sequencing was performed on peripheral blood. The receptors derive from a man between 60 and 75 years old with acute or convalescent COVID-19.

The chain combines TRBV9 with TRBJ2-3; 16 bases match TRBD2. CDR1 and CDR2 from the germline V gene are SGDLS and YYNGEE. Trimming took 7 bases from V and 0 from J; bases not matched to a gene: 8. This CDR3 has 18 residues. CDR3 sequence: CASRAGTSGGGSTDTQYF. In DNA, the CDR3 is TGTGCCAGCCGCGCCGGGACTAGCGGGGGGGGGAGCACAGATACGCAGTATTTT.

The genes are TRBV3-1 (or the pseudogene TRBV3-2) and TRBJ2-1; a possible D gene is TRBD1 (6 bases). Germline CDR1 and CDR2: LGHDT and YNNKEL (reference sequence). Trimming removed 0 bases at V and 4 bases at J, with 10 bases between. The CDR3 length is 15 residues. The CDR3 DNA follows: TGTGCCAGCAGCCAAGATTATGGACAGTACAATGAGCAGTTCTTC. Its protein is CASSQDYGQYNEQFF.

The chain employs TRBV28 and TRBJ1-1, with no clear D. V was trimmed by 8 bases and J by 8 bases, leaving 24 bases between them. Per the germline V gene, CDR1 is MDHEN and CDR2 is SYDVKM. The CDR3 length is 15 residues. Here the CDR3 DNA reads TGTGCCAGCTCACGCGGCGGGTCGGGAGGGAGAGAAGCTTTCTTT. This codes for CASSRGGSGGREAFF.

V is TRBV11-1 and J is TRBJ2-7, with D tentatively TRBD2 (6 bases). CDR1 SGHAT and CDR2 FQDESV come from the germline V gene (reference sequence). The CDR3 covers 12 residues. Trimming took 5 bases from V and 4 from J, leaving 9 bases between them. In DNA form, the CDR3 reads TGTGCCAGCAGCCCCGGAGGGTACGAGCAGTACTTC. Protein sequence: CASSPGGYEQYF.

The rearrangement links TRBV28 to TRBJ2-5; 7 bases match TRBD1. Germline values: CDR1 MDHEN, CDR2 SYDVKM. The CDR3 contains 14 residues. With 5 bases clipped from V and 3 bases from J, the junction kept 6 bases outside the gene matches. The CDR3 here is CASSPGQDEETQYF. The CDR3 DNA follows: TGTGCCAGCAGTCCCGGACAGGATGAAGAGACCCAGTACTTC.

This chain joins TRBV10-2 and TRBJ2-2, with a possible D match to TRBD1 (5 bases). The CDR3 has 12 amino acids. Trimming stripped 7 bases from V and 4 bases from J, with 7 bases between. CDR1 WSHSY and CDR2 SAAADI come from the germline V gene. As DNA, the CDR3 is TGCGCCAGCAAGGGGTTCACCGGGGAGCTGTTTTTT. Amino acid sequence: CASKGFTGELFF.

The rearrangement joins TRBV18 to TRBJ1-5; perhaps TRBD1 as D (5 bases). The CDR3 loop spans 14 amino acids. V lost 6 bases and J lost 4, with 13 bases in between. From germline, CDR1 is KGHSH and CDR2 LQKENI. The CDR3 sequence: CASSPDTLNQPQHF. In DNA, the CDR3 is TGTGCCAGCTCTCCGGACACGCTTAATCAGCCCCAGCATTTT.

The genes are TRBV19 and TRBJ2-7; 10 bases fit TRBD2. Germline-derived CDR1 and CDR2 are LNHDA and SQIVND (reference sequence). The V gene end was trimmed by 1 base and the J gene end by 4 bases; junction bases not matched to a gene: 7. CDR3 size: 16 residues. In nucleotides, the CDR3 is TGTGCCAGTAGTATAGGGTTAGCGGGAGGCCATTACGAGCAGTACTTC. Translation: CASSIGLAGGHYEQYF.

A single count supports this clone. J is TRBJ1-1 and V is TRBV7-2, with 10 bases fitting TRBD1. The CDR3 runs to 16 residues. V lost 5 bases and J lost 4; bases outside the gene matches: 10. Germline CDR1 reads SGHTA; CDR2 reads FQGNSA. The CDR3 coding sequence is TGTGCCAGCAGCACTCAAATTAGGACAGGGGGCACTGAAGCTTTCTTT. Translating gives CASSTQIRTGGTEAFF. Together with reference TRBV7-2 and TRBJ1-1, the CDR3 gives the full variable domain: GAGVSQSPSNKVTEKGKDVELRCDPISGHTALYWYRQSLGQGLEFLIYFQGNSAPDKSGLPSDRFSAERTGGSVSTLTIQRTQQEDSAVYLCASSTQIRTGGTEAFFGQGTRLTVV.

In DNA, the CDR3 is TGTGCCAGCAGTTTATTGGTTAGCTCCTACAATGAGCAGTTCTTC. Its translation is CASSLLVSSYNEQFF. The J gene is TRBJ2-1, the V gene TRBV28; D uncertain. V lost 1 base to trimming and J lost 0 bases, with 7 bases between them. In germline, CDR1 is MDHEN, CDR2 SYDVKM. The CDR3 loop spans 15 amino acids.

The CDR3 DNA is TGTGCCATCAGTGTACGGGACAGGGACGAGCAGTACTTC. This gives the protein CAISVRDRDEQYF. The chain joins TRBV10-3 to TRBJ2-7, with 9 bases matching TRBD1. The length of the CDR3 is 13 residues. V trimming: 4 bases; J trimming: 5 bases; junction bases outside the gene matches: 3. CDR1 and CDR2 from the germline V gene are ENHRY and SYGVKD.

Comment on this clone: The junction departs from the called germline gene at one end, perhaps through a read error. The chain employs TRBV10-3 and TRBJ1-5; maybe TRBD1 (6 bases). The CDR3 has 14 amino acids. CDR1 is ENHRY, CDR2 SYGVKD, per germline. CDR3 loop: CAAASGTLNQPQHF. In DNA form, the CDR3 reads TGTGCCGCGGCCTCCGGGACACTAAATCAGCCTCAGCATTTT.

DNA for the CDR3: TGTGCCAGCAGCCAATCGGGGGGATGGCTGTTTTTT. Protein: CASSQSGGWLFF. The genes are TRBV14 and TRBJ1-4; perhaps TRBD1 as D (5 bases). The CDR3 totals 12 residues. The ends were cut back, 2 bases at V and 14 bases at J, with 12 bases in the middle. Germline V gene sequence: CDR1 SGHDN, CDR2 FVKESK.

The CDR3 is CASRRTSGTNEQFF. CDR3 in DNA: TGTGCCAGCAGAAGGACTAGCGGTACCAATGAGCAGTTCTTC. This rearrangement joins TRBV2 to TRBJ2-1; the match to TRBD2 covers 10 bases. V trimming: 6 bases; J trimming: 6 bases; junction bases outside the gene matches: 5. Looked up from germline, CDR1 is SNHLY and CDR2 is FYNNEI. The CDR3 runs to 14 residues.

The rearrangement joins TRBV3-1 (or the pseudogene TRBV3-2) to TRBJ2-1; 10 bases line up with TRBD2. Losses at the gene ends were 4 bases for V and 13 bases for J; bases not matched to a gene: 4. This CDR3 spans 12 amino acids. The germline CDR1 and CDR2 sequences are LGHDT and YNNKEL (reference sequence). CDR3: CASSPLAGAQFF. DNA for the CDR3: TGTGCCAGCAGCCCCCTAGCGGGAGCCCAGTTCTTC.

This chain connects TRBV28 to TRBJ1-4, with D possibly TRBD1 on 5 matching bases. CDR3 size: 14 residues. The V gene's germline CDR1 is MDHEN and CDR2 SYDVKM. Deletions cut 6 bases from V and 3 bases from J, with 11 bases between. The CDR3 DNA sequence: TGTGCCAGCAGCCCTGGGGGGGCTAATGAAAAACTGTTTTTT. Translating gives CASSPGGANEKLFF.

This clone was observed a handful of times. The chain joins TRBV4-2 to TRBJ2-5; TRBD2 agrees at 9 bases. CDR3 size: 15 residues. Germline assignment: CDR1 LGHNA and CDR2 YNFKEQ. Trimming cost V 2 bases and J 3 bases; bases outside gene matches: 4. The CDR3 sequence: CASSQYGGREETQYF. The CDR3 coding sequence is TGTGCCAGCAGCCAATACGGCGGGAGGGAAGAGACCCAGTACTTC.

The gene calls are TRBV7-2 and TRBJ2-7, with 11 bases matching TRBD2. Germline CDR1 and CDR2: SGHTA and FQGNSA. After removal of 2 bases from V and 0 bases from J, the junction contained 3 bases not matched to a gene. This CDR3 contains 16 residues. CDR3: CASSLSGTSGSYEQYF. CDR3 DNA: TGTGCCAGCAGCTTATCCGGGACTAGCGGCTCCTACGAGCAGTACTTC.

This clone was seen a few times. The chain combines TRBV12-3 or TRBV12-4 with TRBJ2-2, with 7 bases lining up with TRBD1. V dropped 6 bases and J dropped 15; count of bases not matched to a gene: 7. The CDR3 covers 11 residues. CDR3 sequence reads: CASSRDRDLFF. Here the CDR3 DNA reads TGTGCCAGCAGCCGAGACAGGGATTTGTTTTTT.

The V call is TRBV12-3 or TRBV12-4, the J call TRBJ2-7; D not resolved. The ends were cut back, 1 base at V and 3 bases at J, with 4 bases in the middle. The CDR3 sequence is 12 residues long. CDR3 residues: CASSLVYYEQYF. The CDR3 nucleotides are TGTGCCAGCAGTTTAGTTTACTACGAGCAGTACTTC.

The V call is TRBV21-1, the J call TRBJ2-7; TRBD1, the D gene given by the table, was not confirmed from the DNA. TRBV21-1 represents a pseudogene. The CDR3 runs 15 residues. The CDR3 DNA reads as TGTGCCAGCAGCCATGGGGGACAGGGAGCCTACGAGCAGTACTTC. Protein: CASSHGGQGAYEQYF.

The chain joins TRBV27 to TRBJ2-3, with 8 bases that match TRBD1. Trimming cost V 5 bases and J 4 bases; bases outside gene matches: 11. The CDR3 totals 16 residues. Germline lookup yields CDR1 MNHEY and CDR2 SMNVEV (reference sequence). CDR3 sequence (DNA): TGTGCCAGCAGTGACCCCGGGACAGGTGGCGCAGATACGCAGTATTTT. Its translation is CASSDPGTGGADTQYF.